This T cell receptor (beta chain) emerged from a study of Ad26.COV2.S vaccination and SARS-CoV-2 variants. General study findings and limits: Spike-specific responses of CD8+ and CD4+ T cells were reported to display substantial breadth after vaccination.

Clones were sequenced by immunoSEQ multiplex PCR, and TCRdb holds only the in-frame ones, with some missing. Among about 330,000 clones, about 90% were seen once, and the ten largest hold around 5.5%. Concerning this clone itself: Its antigen is unidentified.

Treatment meaning: 19 received Ad26.COV2.S at low or high dose, single or two shots; about 5 received placebo; per-sample allocation not given. Sampling happened 63 days after the first vaccine or placebo injection. SARS-CoV-2 spike from the Wuhan strain was encoded by the vaccine, an Ad26 vector. CDR3 length equals 14 residues. Germline lookup yields CDR1 SGDLS and CDR2 YYNGEE. V lost 4 bases to trimming and J lost 0 bases, with 11 bases between them. This clonotype was obtained from a person aged 18-60 years who received the Ad26.COV2.S COVID-19 vaccine or a placebo. The sequencing here drew on peripheral blood, taken in a trial of Ad26.COV2.S vaccine versus placebo. The rearrangement links TRBV9 to TRBJ2-7, with D unclear. The CDR3 loop is CASSYRADSYEQYV. In DNA, the CDR3 is TGTGCCAGCAGCTACCGGGCGGACTCCTACGAGCAGTACGTC.